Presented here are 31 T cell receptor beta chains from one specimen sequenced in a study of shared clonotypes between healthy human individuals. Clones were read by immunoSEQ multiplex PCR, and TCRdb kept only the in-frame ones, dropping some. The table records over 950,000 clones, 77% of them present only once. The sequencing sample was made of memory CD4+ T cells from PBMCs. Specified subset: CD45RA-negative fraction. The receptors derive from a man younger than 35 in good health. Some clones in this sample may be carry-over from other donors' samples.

In DNA form, the CDR3 reads TGTGCCTGGAGTGTGGCAGTGGATCAGCCCCAGCATTTT. As protein: CAWSVAVDQPQHF. The V gene is TRBV30, the J gene TRBJ1-5, with D unclear. The V and J ends lost 0 bases and 5 bases respectively, with 8 bases between them. Germline values: CDR1 GTSNPN, CDR2 SVGIG (reference sequence). This CDR3 contains 13 residues.

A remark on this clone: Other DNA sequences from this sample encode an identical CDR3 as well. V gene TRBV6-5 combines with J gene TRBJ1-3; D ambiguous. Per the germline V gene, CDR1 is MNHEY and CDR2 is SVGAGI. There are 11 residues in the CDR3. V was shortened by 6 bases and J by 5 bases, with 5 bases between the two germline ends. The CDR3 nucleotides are TGTGCCAGCAGCTATCGAAACACCATATATTTT. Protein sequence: CASSYRNTIYF.

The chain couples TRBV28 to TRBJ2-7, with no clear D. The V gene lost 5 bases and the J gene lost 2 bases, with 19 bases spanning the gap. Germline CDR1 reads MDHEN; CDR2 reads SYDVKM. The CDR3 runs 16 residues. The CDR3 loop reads CASSPYPQVPTYEQYF. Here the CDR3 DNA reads TGTGCCAGCAGTCCCTACCCCCAGGTGCCTACCTACGAGCAGTACTTC.

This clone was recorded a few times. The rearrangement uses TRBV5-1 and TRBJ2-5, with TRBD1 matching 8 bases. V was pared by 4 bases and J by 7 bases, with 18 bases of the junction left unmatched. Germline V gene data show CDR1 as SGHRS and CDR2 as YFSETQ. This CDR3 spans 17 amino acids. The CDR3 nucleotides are TGCGCCAGCAGCCCGGGCCTCGGGACAGGCGTCACGGGGACCCAGTACTTC. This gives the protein CASSPGLGTGVTGTQYF.

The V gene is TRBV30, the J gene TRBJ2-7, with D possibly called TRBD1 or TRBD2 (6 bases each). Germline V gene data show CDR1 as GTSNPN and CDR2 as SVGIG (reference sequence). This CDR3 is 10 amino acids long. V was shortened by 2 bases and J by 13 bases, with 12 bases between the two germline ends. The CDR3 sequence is CAWSRGPFYF. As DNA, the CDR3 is TGTGCCTGGAGTCGGGGGCCTTTCTACTTC.

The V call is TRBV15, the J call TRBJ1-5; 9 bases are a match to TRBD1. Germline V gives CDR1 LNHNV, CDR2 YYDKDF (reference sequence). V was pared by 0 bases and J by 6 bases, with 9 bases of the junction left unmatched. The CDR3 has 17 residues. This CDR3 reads CATSRDSVGQGFQPQHF. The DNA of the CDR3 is TGTGCCACCAGCAGAGACTCTGTGGGACAGGGATTTCAGCCCCAGCATTTT.

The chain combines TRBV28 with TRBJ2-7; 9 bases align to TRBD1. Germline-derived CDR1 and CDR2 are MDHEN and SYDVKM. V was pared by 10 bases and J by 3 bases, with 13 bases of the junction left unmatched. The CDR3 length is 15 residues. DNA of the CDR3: TGTGCCATCTCGGCCTCCGGGACAGGGAACTACGAGCAGTACTTC. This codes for CAISASGTGNYEQYF.

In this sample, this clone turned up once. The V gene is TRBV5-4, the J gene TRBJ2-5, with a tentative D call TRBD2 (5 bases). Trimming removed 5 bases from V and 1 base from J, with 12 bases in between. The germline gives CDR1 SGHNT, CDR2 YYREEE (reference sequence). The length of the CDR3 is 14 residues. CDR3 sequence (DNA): TGTGCCAGCAGTAGCGCGCGGCTCCAAGAGACCCAGTACTTC. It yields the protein CASSSARLQETQYF.

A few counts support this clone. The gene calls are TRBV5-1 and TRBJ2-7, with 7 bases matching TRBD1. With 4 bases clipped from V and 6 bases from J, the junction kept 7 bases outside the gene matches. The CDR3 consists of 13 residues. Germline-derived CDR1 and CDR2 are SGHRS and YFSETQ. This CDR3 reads CASSPRDSSEQYF. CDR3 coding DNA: TGCGCCAGCAGCCCTCGGGACAGCAGCGAGCAGTACTTC.

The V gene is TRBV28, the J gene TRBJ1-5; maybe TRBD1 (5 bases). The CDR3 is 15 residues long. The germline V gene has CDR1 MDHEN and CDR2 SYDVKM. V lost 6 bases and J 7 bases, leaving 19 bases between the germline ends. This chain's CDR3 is CASSLLGHVTQPQHF. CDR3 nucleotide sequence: TGTGCCAGCAGCCTACTCGGACATGTCACCCAGCCCCAGCATTTT.

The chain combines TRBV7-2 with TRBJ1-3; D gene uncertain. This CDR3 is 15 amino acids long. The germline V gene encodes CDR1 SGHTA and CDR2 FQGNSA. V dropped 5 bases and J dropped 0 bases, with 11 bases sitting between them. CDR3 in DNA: TGTGCCAGCAGCACCGGGAGTATCTCTGGAAACACCATATATTTT. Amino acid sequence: CASSTGSISGNTIYF.

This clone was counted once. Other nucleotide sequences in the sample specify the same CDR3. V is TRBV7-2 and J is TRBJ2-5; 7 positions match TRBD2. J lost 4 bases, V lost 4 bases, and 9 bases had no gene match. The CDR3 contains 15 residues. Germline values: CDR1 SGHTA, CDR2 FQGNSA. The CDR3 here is CASSWSGRAGETQYF. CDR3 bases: TGTGCCAGCAGCTGGAGTGGGAGGGCCGGAGAGACCCAGTACTTC.

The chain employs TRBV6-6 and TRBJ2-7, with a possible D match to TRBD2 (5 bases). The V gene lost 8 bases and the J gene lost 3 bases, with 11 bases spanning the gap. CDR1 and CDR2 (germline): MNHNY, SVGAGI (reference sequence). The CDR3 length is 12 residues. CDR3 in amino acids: CASRDLSYEQYF. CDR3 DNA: TGTGCCAGCCGGGATCTCAGCTACGAGCAGTACTTC.

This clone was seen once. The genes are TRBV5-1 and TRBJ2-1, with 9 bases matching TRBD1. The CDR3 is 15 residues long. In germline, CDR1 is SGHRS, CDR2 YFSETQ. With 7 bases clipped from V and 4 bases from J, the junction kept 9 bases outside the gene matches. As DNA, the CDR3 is TGCGCCAGCGGCCATCCGGACAGGGGTTACAATGAGCAGTTCTTC. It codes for CASGHPDRGYNEQFF.

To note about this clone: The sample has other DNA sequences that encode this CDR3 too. CDR3 region: CASRGAGELFF. The CDR3 nucleotides read TGTGCCAGCAGAGGGGCCGGGGAGCTGTTTTTT. The chain carries TRBV28 and TRBJ2-2; maybe TRBD1 (5 bases). Trimming shortened V by 6 bases and J by 6 bases, and 5 bases separated the two germline ends. Germline CDR1 is MDHEN and CDR2 is SYDVKM. This CDR3 has 11 amino acids.

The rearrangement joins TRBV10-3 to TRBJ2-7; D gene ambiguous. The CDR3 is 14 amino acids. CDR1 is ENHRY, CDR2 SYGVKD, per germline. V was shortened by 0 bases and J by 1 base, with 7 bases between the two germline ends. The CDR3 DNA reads TGTGCCATCAGTGAGTCCCATCGGTCCTACGAGCAGTACTTC. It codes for CAISESHRSYEQYF.

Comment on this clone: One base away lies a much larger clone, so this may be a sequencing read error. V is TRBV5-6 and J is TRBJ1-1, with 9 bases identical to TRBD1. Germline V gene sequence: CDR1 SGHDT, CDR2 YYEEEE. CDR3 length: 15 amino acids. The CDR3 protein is CASGLLQGAGTEAFF. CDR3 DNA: TGTGCCAGCGGCTTATTACAGGGGGCTGGGACTGAAGCTTTCTTT. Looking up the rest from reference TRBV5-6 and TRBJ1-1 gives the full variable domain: DAGVTQSPTHLIKTRGQQVTLRCSPKSGHDTVSWYQQALGQGPQFIFQYYEEEERQRGNFPDRFSGHQFPNYSSELNVNALLLGDSALYLCASGLLQGAGTEAFFGQGTRLTVV.

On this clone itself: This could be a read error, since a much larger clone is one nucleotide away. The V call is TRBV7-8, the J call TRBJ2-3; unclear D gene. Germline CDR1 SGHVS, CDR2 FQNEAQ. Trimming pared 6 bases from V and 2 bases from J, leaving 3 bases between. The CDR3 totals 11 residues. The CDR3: CASRYTDTQYF. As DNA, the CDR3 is TGTGCCAGCAGGTACACAGATACGCAGTATTTT.

As DNA, the CDR3 is TGTGCCAGCAGCTTAGGGGGTGCAGGCTCTGGGGCCAACGTCCTGACTTTC. This encodes CASSLGGAGSGANVLTF. The V call is TRBV7-2, the J call TRBJ2-6; D is uncertain. The CDR3 consists of 17 residues. Trimming removed 1 base from V and 0 bases from J, with 10 bases in between. Germline-derived CDR1 and CDR2 are SGHTA and FQGNSA. The complete variable domain, with remaining parts taken from reference TRBV7-2 and TRBJ2-6, reads GAGVSQSPSNKVTEKGKDVELRCDPISGHTALYWYRQSLGQGLEFLIYFQGNSAPDKSGLPSDRFSAERTGGSVSTLTIQRTQQEDSAVYLCASSLGGAGSGANVLTFGAGSRLTVL.

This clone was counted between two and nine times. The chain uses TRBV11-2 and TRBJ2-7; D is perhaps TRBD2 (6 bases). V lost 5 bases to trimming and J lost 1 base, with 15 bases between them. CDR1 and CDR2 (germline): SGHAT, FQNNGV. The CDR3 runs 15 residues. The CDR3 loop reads CASSLGTGSSYEQYF. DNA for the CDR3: TGTGCCAGCAGCCTAGGGACTGGATCGTCCTACGAGCAGTACTTC. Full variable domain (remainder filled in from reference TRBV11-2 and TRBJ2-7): EAGVAQSPRYKIIEKRQSVAFWCNPISGHATLYWYQQILGQGPKLLIQFQNNGVVDDSQLPKDRFSAERLKGVDSTLKIQPAKLEDSAVYLCASSLGTGSSYEQYFGPGTRLTVT.

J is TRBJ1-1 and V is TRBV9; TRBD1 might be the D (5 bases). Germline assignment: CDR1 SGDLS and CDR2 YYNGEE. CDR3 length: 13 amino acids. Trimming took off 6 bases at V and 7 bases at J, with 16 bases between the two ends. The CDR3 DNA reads TGTGCCAGCACCGATTGGGGGACCGGTGAAGCTTTCTTT. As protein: CASTDWGTGEAFF.

The CDR3 bases are TGTGCCAGCAGTTACCGCAACAGATACAATGAGCAGTTCTTC. This gives the protein CASSYRNRYNEQFF. The rearrangement joins TRBV6-5 to TRBJ2-1; D call uncertain. V was cut by 2 bases and J by 4 bases, with 9 bases left in between. Germline V gene sequence: CDR1 MNHEY, CDR2 SVGAGI. CDR3 size: 14 residues.

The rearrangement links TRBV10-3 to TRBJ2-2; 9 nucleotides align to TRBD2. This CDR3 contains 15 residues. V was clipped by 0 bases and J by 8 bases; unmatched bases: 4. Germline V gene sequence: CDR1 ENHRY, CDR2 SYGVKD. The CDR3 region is CAISESTSGQGELFF. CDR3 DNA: TGTGCCATCAGTGAGTCGACTAGCGGTCAAGGGGAGCTGTTTTTT.

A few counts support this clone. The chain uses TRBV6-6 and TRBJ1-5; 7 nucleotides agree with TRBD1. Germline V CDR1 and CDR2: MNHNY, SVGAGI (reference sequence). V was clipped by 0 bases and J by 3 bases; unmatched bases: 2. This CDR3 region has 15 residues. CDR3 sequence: CASSYSTGPNQPQHF. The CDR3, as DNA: TGTGCCAGCAGTTACTCGACAGGGCCCAATCAGCCCCAGCATTTT.

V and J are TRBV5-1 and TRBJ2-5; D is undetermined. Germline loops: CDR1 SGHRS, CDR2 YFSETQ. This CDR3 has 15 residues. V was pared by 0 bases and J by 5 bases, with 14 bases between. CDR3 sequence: CASSLGVGSRETQYF. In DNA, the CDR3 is TGCGCCAGCAGCTTGGGGGTGGGGTCCCGGGAGACCCAGTACTTC.

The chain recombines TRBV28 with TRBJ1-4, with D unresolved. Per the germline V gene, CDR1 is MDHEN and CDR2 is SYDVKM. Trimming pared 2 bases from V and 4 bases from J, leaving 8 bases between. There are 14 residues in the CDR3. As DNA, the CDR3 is TGTGCCAGCAGTTTAATAGGGATTAATGAAAAACTGTTTTTT. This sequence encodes CASSLIGINEKLFF.

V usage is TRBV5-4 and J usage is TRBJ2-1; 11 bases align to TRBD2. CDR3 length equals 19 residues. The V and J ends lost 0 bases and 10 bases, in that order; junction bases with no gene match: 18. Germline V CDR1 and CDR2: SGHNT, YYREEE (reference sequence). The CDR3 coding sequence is TGTGCCAGCAGCTTGGTCCCCTTTAGCGGGAGGGCCTCTGGGAAAGAGCAGTTCTTC. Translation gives CASSLVPFSGRASGKEQFF.

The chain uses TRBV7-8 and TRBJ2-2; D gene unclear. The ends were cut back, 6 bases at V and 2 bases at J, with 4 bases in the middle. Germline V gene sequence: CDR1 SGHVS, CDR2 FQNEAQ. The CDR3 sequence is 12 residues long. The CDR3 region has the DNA TGTGCCAGCAGATTAAACACCGGGGAGCTGTTTTTT. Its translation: CASRLNTGELFF.

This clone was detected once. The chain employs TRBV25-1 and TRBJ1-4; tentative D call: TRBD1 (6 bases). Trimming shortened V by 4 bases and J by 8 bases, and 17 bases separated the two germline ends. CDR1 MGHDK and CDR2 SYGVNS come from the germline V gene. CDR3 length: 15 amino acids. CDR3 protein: CASSGGPGLGEKLFF. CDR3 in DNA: TGTGCCAGCAGTGGGGGGCCCGGGCTAGGGGAAAAACTGTTTTTT.

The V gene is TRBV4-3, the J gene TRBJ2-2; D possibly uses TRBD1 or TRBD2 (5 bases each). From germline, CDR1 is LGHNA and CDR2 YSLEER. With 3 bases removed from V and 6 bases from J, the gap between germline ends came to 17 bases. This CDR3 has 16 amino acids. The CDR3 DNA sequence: TGCGCCAGCAGCCAGGACCCGGGGCATACGGCCGGGGAGCTGTTTTTT. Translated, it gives CASSQDPGHTAGELFF.

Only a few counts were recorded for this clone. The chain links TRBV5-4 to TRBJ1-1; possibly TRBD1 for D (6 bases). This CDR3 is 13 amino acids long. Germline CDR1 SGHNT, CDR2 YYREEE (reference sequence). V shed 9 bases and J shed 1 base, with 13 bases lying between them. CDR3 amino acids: CATAGHENTEAFF. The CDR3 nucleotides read TGTGCCACCGCGGGACATGAGAACACTGAAGCTTTCTTT.